This TCR beta chain emerged from a study of T cells of healthy individuals. The germline V gene encodes CDR1 MDHEN and CDR2 SYDVKM. The CDR3 is made up of 13 amino acids. J lost 9 bases, V lost 5 bases, and 7 bases had no gene match. TCRdb reprocessed the 5' RACE reads via MiXCR and lists one record per CDR3 protein. The table records around 79,000 distinct CDR3 sequences, approximately 4.8% of them present only once. The source of this sequence is a female donor in good health. The V gene is TRBV28, the J gene TRBJ2-4; 7 nucleotides align to TRBD1. In DNA, the CDR3 is TGTGCCAGCAGTCCAGACAGGGTTTCCATTCAGTACTTC. Protein: CASSPDRVSIQYF.